This T cell receptor beta chain was identified during a study of T-cell reconstitution after alpha-beta-depleted transplantation in children. Germline lookup yields CDR1 ENHRY and CDR2 SYGVKD. The CDR3 extends over 17 amino acids. The V gene lost 0 bases and the J gene lost 2 bases, with 17 bases spanning the gap. The authors prepared the TCRbeta library with unique molecular identifiers. Each CDR3 protein gets one entry after TCRdb re-called the PCR reads with MiXCR. Of 250,000 to 300,000 distinct CDR3 sequences listed, roughly a tenth are singletons. Study-level points and caveats: Several hundred expanded graft clones reportedly were the source of alpha-beta T cells about two months after transplant.

This clonotype has ten or more counts. The antigen is undetermined. This TCR was recovered from a boy less than two years old with acute myeloid leukemia, due to receive a stem cell transplant. The chain is built from TRBV10-3 and TRBJ2-7; D may be TRBD1 (6 bases). The sequencing used PBMCs, collected before TCRalphabeta/CD19-depleted stem cell transplant. This CDR3 is CAISESIITGPTYEQYF. For the CDR3, the DNA is TGTGCCATCAGTGAGTCAATTATAACAGGGCCCACCTACGAGCAGTACTTC.